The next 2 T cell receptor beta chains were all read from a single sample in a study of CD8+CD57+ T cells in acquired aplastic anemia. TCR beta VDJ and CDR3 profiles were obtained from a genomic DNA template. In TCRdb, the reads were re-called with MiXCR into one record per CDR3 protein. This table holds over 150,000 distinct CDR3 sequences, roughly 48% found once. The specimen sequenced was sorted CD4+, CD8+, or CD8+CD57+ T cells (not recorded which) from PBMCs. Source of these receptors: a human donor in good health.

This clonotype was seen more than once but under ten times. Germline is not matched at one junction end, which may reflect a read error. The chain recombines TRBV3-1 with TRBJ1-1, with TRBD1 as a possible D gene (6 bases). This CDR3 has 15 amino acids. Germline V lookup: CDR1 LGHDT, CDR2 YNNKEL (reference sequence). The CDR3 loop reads CASSQDGQLNTEALF. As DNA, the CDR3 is TGTGCCAGCAGCCAAGACGGACAGCTGAACACTGAAGCTCTCTTT.

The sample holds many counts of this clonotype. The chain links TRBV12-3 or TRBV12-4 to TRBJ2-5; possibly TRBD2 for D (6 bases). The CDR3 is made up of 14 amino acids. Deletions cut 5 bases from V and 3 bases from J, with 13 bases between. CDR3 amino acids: CASSPPGAEETQYF. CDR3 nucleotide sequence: TGTGCCAGCAGTCCGCCGGGAGCAGAAGAGACCCAGTACTTC.